One sample yielded the 12 T cell receptor beta chains listed below, sequenced in a study of blood T cell repertoires in COVID-19. Data came from immunoSEQ multiplex PCR; TCRdb stores just in-frame clones and leaves some out. The top ten clones hold around 1.4% of a sample with approximately 150,000 clones, roughly four fifths of them seen once. What was sequenced was peripheral blood. The receptors were sampled from a human donor in a cohort sampled during active COVID-19.

The chain is built from TRBV1 and TRBJ2-7; the D call in the table, TRBD2, was not verified against the DNA. TRBV1 is classified as a pseudogene. This CDR3 is built from 11 residues. The CDR3 reads CTSSHQRGPGF. The CDR3 region has the DNA TGCACCAGCAGCCACCAGCGGGGGCCGGGCTTC.

V gene TRBV5-1 combines with J gene TRBJ1-1; D call uncertain. The CDR3 spans 13 residues. Per germline, CDR1 SGHRS and CDR2 YFSETQ. V was shortened by 5 bases and J by 5 bases, with 13 bases between the two germline ends. CDR3 sequence: CASRDYGLTEAFF. As DNA, the CDR3 is TGCGCCAGCAGGGACTACGGTCTAACTGAAGCTTTCTTT.

To note about this clone: Other DNA sequences in the sample encode the same CDR3. V is TRBV7-8 and J is TRBJ2-2, with 9 bases that match TRBD1. The CDR3 is 14 amino acids. Germline V CDR1 and CDR2: SGHVS, FQNEAQ. Unmatched junction bases numbered 4, after V lost 5 bases and J lost 6 bases. The DNA for the CDR3 is TGTGCCAGCAGCCTTGACAGGGGGTCCGGGGAGCTGTTTTTT. This encodes CASSLDRGSGELFF.

The rearrangement links TRBV30 to TRBJ1-5; TRBD1 is a possible D gene (6 bases). The V gene's germline CDR1 is GTSNPN and CDR2 SVGIG (reference sequence). The CDR3 is made up of 14 amino acids. Trimming cost V 4 bases and J 6 bases, with 16 bases left between them. The CDR3 DNA follows: TGTGCCTGGATCCCAGGGGATTGGAGTCAGCCCCAGCATTTT. Translated: CAWIPGDWSQPQHF.

V and J are TRBV7-9 and TRBJ1-4; D is unclear. The CDR3 is 14 amino acids. In germline, CDR1 is SEHNR, CDR2 FQNEAQ (reference sequence). Trimming shortened V by 11 bases and J by 7 bases, and 20 bases separated the two germline ends. The CDR3 loop reads CASEAGDAGEKLFF. The CDR3 DNA sequence: TGTGCCTCGGAGGCCGGCGATGCCGGTGAAAAACTGTTTTTT.

A single count supports this clone. CDR3 nucleotide sequence: TGTGCCAGTAGCCGAGGGGGCGAGCAGTACTTC. Translating it yields CASSRGGEQYF. The chain is built from TRBV19 and TRBJ2-7; a weak D match, TRBD1 (6 bases). The CDR3 covers 11 residues. The V and J ends lost 6 bases and 6 bases respectively, with 9 bases between them. Per germline, CDR1 LNHDA and CDR2 SQIVND (reference sequence).

This clone was detected once. The chain employs TRBV25-1 and TRBJ1-2, with a tentative D call TRBD1 (5 bases). This CDR3 is built from 14 residues. V lost 2 bases to trimming and J lost 8 bases, with 15 bases between them. CDR1 and CDR2 from the germline V gene are MGHDK and SYGVNS. CDR3 bases: TGTGCCAGCAGTGAAAACCCGACAGTCGAAGGCTACACCTTC. Amino acid sequence: CASSENPTVEGYTF.

The chain couples TRBV14 to TRBJ2-3, with 11 bases matching TRBD2. Looked up from germline, CDR1 is SGHDN and CDR2 is FVKESK. The trim removed 1 base at V and 4 bases at J, leaving 7 bases unmatched. The CDR3 sequence is 17 residues long. Written as DNA, the CDR3 is TGTGCCAGCAGCCAAGGATCGGCACTAGCGGGAGCAGATACGCAGTATTTT. Its protein product is CASSQGSALAGADTQYF.

V usage is TRBV4-3 and J usage is TRBJ1-2; 7 bases match TRBD1. This CDR3 has 14 amino acids. Germline CDR1 reads LGHNA; CDR2 reads YSLEER. The trim removed 2 bases at V and 2 bases at J, leaving 2 bases unmatched. Here the CDR3 reads CASSQPGQNYGYTF. The CDR3 bases are TGCGCCAGCAGCCAACCGGGACAGAACTATGGCTACACCTTC.

The V and J genes are TRBV28 and TRBJ1-1; tentative D call: TRBD1 (6 bases). This CDR3 region has 12 residues. Trimming pared 8 bases from V and 6 bases from J, leaving 13 bases between. CDR1 is MDHEN and CDR2 is SYDVKM in the germline V gene. The CDR3 loop reads CASANRVAEAFF. DNA of the CDR3: TGTGCCAGCGCCAACAGGGTAGCTGAAGCTTTCTTT.

This chain uses TRBV6-5 with TRBJ1-1, with unresolved D. The V gene's germline CDR1 is MNHEY and CDR2 SVGAGI. Trimming removed 0 bases from V and 4 bases from J, with 9 bases in between. There are 14 residues in the CDR3. CDR3 DNA sequence: TGTGCCAGCAGTTACTCCCTTTTTAGCACTGAAGCTTTCTTT. It yields the protein CASSYSLFSTEAFF.

The chain employs TRBV5-1 and TRBJ2-2, with 8 bases fitting TRBD2. V was clipped by 0 bases and J by 6 bases; unmatched bases: 10. Germline CDR1 SGHRS, CDR2 YFSETQ. The CDR3 consists of 17 residues. CDR3 amino acids: CASSLAGGARGAGELFF. CDR3 nucleotide sequence: TGCGCCAGCAGCTTGGCCGGGGGGGCGAGAGGGGCCGGGGAGCTGTTTTTT.